This T cell receptor beta chain was observed in a study of identical twins. With regard to this clonotype: Its antigen is not known.

Germline CDR1 SGHTA, CDR2 FQGTGA. The V end was cut by 5 bases, the J end by 9 bases, with 14 bases between. The CDR3 totals 13 residues. Study-wide results and limits: Clonotypes of the beta chain that were abundant in cord blood carried fewer insertions (memory repertoires showed none).

Using its own MiXCR run on the 5' RACE reads, TCRdb lists one record per CDR3 protein. This table has some 760,000 distinct CDR3 sequences, 18% appearing once. These data are also associated with another study on T cells expressing NK-cell markers. That investigation notes: Sorted CD3+CD56-NKG2C+, CD3+CD56+NKG2C- and CD3+CD56+NKG2C+ T cells were the source of the TCR beta repertoires. With respect to HCMV, seven of the eight sequenced donors were seropositive, and one was seronegative.

Sequenced material: PBMCs. The chain carries TRBV7-3 and TRBJ2-1; D assignment may be TRBD1 or TRBD2 (5 bases each). The receptor's source is a young woman in good health. The CDR3 loop reads CASSAVGTGEQFF. CDR3 bases: TGTGCCAGCAGCGCCGTGGGGACCGGTGAGCAGTTCTTC.